The TCR beta chain described here comes from a study of cytomegalovirus exposure and HLA in healthy donors. Points from the study as a whole: The CMV antigen specificity of a few CMV-associated chains was confirmed through in vitro analysis. In an earlier analysis, productive rearrangement rates for most beta V segments clustered near 90% or 30%. Most CMV-associated TCR beta chains appeared HLA-restricted in a later analysis.

The CDR3 runs to 16 residues. Germline CDR1 and CDR2: MGHRA and YSYEKL. Trimming at V came to 3 bases and at J to 4 bases, leaving 9 bases not matched to a gene. The PCR had 60 Vbeta and 13 Jbeta primers. The assay was immunoSEQ multiplex PCR, and TCRdb's table has in-frame clones only and misses some. The table includes 150,000 to 200,000 clones, roughly 80% detected once. A word on this clone: Antigen: not known.

Sequencing was carried out using PBMCs. The rearrangement joins TRBV4-1 to TRBJ2-5; 9 positions agree with TRBD2. The source is a woman in her 30s in good health and CMV-seronegative. CDR3 bases: TGCGCCAGCAGCCAGGAGGGACTAGCAGTAATAGAGACCCAGTACTTC. Its protein is CASSQEGLAVIETQYF.